Listed below are T cell receptor beta chains from one sample, sequenced in a study of blood T cell repertoires in COVID-19. Assay used: immunoSEQ multiplex PCR; TCRdb lists only in-frame clones, some missing. Of 200,000 to 250,000 clones listed, roughly 85% are singletons. The specimen sequenced was PBMCs or T cells enriched from blood (not recorded which). The receptors were sampled from a man aged 25 to 40 who had recovered from COVID-19. The CDR3 runs from the conserved cysteine through the conserved F or W. Each record gives: J gene, V gene, D gene, clone size, CDR3 protein, CDR3 DNA. A D gene is named only where the DNA matches it firmly. Size tells how often a clone was seen (once, few, many) or the class of an expanded clone, and some rows leave it out.

j_call: TRBJ1-6; v_call: TRBV30; d_call: .; clone_size: .; cdr3_aa: CAWSERNSPLHF; cdr3_nt: TGTGCCTGGAGTGAGAGGAATTCACCCCTCCACTTT
j_call: TRBJ1-2; v_call: TRBV5-6; d_call: .; clone_size: .; cdr3_aa: CASSSETGNNYGYTF; cdr3_nt: TGTGCCAGCAGCTCGGAGACAGGCAACAACTATGGCTACACCTTC
j_call: TRBJ1-3; v_call: TRBV4-2; d_call: .; clone_size: .; cdr3_aa: CASSQEGTGRNTIYF; cdr3_nt: TGTGCCAGCAGCCAAGAGGGAACAGGTCGGAACACCATATATTTT
j_call: TRBJ2-2; v_call: TRBV4-2; d_call: TRBD2; clone_size: many; cdr3_aa: CASSQGGLAGGNTGELFF; cdr3_nt: TGTGCCAGCAGCCAAGGGGGACTAGCGGGGGGAAACACCGGGGAGCTGTTTTTT
j_call: TRBJ2-7; v_call: TRBV5-6; d_call: .; clone_size: .; cdr3_aa: CASSLAQGLYEQYF; cdr3_nt: TGTGCCAGCAGCTTGGCCCAGGGCCTCTACGAGCAGTACTTC
j_call: TRBJ1-2; v_call: TRBV19; d_call: TRBD1; clone_size: .; cdr3_aa: CASSRGTAAGYTF; cdr3_nt: TGTGCCAGTAGTAGGGGGACAGCAGCTGGCTACACCTTC
j_call: TRBJ2-7; v_call: TRBV7-9; d_call: .; clone_size: once; cdr3_aa: CASSLGPSEQYF; cdr3_nt: TGTGCCAGCAGCTTGGGGCCATCCGAGCAGTACTTC
j_call: TRBJ2-1; v_call: TRBV10-3; d_call: .; clone_size: .; cdr3_aa: CAISEQGSSYNEQFF; cdr3_nt: TGTGCCATCAGTGAACAGGGAAGCTCCTACAATGAGCAGTTCTTC
j_call: TRBJ1-2; v_call: TRBV27; d_call: TRBD1; clone_size: .; cdr3_aa: CASSFWQGAGGYTF; cdr3_nt: TGTGCCAGCAGTTTCTGGCAGGGGGCTGGGGGCTACACCTTC
j_call: TRBJ1-5; v_call: TRBV25-1; d_call: TRBD1; clone_size: few; cdr3_aa: CASSPGQSTPDSNQPQHF; cdr3_nt: TGTGCCAGCTCTCCGGGACAGTCCACTCCAGATAGCAATCAGCCCCAGCATTTT
j_call: TRBJ2-5; v_call: TRBV5-4; d_call: .; clone_size: .; cdr3_aa: CASSPPDRKETQYF; cdr3_nt: TGTGCCAGCAGCCCCCCCGACAGAAAAGAGACCCAGTACTTC
j_call: TRBJ2-7; v_call: TRBV10-2; d_call: .; clone_size: .; cdr3_aa: CASSEGRNYEQYF; cdr3_nt: TGCGCCAGCAGTGAGGGCAGGAACTACGAGCAGTACTTC
j_call: TRBJ2-7; v_call: TRBV4-2; d_call: .; clone_size: .; cdr3_aa: CASSQDRETYEQYF; cdr3_nt: TGTGCCAGCAGCCAGGACCGGGAGACCTACGAGCAGTACTTC
j_call: TRBJ1-2; v_call: TRBV7-3; d_call: .; clone_size: .; cdr3_aa: CASSLTSGAHGYTF; cdr3_nt: TGTGCCAGCAGCTTAACGAGCGGAGCCCATGGCTACACCTTC
j_call: TRBJ1-2; v_call: TRBV3-1/TRBV3-2; d_call: .; clone_size: .; cdr3_aa: CASSHPGGRGYTF; cdr3_nt: TGTGCCAGCAGCCACCCGGGGGGGCGAGGCTACACCTTC
j_call: TRBJ1-1; v_call: TRBV5-1; d_call: .; clone_size: .; cdr3_aa: CASARGGNTEAFF; cdr3_nt: TGCGCCAGTGCGCGGGGCGGGAACACTGAAGCTTTCTTT
j_call: TRBJ2-5; v_call: TRBV24-1; d_call: .; clone_size: .; cdr3_aa: CATSDSDTGTSQYF; cdr3_nt: TGTGCCACCAGTGACTCTGACACCGGAACGTCCCAGTACTTC
j_call: TRBJ2-7; v_call: TRBV27; d_call: TRBD2; clone_size: .; cdr3_aa: CASSPGLAGSYEQYF; cdr3_nt: TGTGCCAGCAGTCCGGGACTAGCGGGGTCCTACGAGCAGTACTTC
j_call: TRBJ2-7; v_call: TRBV5-6; d_call: TRBD1; clone_size: .; cdr3_aa: CASTRTGDPYEQYF; cdr3_nt: TGTGCCAGCACCCGGACAGGGGACCCCTACGAGCAGTACTTC
j_call: TRBJ1-4; v_call: TRBV3-1/TRBV3-2; d_call: .; clone_size: .; cdr3_aa: CASSQGARILVIATNEKLFF; cdr3_nt: TGTGCCAGCAGCCAGGGGGCGCGAATTTTGGTTATTGCAACTAATGAAAAACTGTTTTTT
j_call: TRBJ2-2; v_call: TRBV27; d_call: .; clone_size: .; cdr3_aa: CASQTPGMNTGELFF; cdr3_nt: TGTGCCAGTCAAACGCCGGGGATGAACACCGGGGAGCTGTTTTTT
j_call: TRBJ2-1; v_call: TRBV4-2; d_call: .; clone_size: .; cdr3_aa: CASSQELVRADEQFF; cdr3_nt: TGTGCCAGCAGCCAAGAATTAGTCAGGGCCGATGAGCAGTTCTTC
j_call: TRBJ2-1; v_call: TRBV11-2; d_call: .; clone_size: few; cdr3_aa: CASSLTDYNEQFF; cdr3_nt: TGTGCCAGCAGCTTAACTGACTATAATGAGCAGTTCTTC
j_call: TRBJ2-3; v_call: TRBV10-3; d_call: TRBD2; clone_size: .; cdr3_aa: CAIGTSGGTDTQYF; cdr3_nt: TGTGCCATCGGGACTAGCGGGGGGACAGATACGCAGTATTTT
j_call: TRBJ2-2; v_call: TRBV7-6; d_call: .; clone_size: .; cdr3_aa: CASSENGVGELFF; cdr3_nt: TGTGCCAGCAGCGAAAATGGAGTAGGGGAGCTGTTTTTT
j_call: TRBJ2-3; v_call: TRBV5-1; d_call: .; clone_size: .; cdr3_aa: CASSTGNPRKDTQYF; cdr3_nt: TGCGCCAGCTCCACAGGAAATCCTAGGAAAGATACGCAGTATTTT
j_call: TRBJ2-7; v_call: TRBV7-8; d_call: .; clone_size: once; cdr3_aa: CASSVGVGEQYF; cdr3_nt: TGTGCCAGCAGCGTAGGGGTCGGGGAGCAGTACTTC
j_call: TRBJ2-2; v_call: TRBV19; d_call: .; clone_size: once; cdr3_aa: CASSTGDLSRELFF; cdr3_nt: TGTGCCAGTAGTACGGGGGACCTCTCCAGGGAGCTGTTTTTT
j_call: TRBJ1-2; v_call: TRBV7-9; d_call: TRBD1; clone_size: .; cdr3_aa: CASSTTLTGIDYGYTF; cdr3_nt: TGTGCCAGCAGCACTACGTTGACAGGGATAGACTATGGCTACACCTTC
j_call: TRBJ1-2; v_call: TRBV7-9; d_call: .; clone_size: .; cdr3_aa: CASSLPDSVYGYTF; cdr3_nt: TGTGCCAGCAGCTTACCGGACAGCGTCTATGGCTACACCTTC
j_call: TRBJ1-1; v_call: TRBV6-5; d_call: TRBD1; clone_size: once; cdr3_aa: CASSYGTGRTEAFF; cdr3_nt: TGTGCCAGCAGTTACGGGACAGGGAGGACTGAAGCTTTCTTT
j_call: TRBJ1-5; v_call: TRBV24-1; d_call: TRBD1; clone_size: .; cdr3_aa: CATSQGLNQPQHF; cdr3_nt: TGTGCCACGTCACAGGGGCTTAATCAGCCCCAGCATTTT
j_call: TRBJ2-2; v_call: TRBV27; d_call: TRBD2; clone_size: .; cdr3_aa: CASSLSRGDGELFF; cdr3_nt: TGTGCCAGCAGTTTATCTCGGGGGGATGGGGAGCTGTTTTTT
j_call: TRBJ1-5; v_call: TRBV2; d_call: TRBD1; clone_size: .; cdr3_aa: CASRTGRNPKTNQPQHF; cdr3_nt: TGTGCTTCAAGGACAGGGCGGAATCCGAAGACAAATCAGCCCCAGCATTTT
j_call: TRBJ1-4; v_call: TRBV19; d_call: TRBD1; clone_size: .; cdr3_aa: CAVGDRPNEKLFF; cdr3_nt: TGTGCCGTAGGGGACAGGCCTAATGAAAAACTGTTTTTT
j_call: TRBJ1-5; v_call: TRBV3-1/TRBV3-2; d_call: .; clone_size: once; cdr3_aa: CASSQVAGSNQPQHF; cdr3_nt: TGTGCCAGCAGCCAAGTGGCAGGGAGCAATCAGCCCCAGCATTTT
j_call: TRBJ1-2; v_call: TRBV6-1; d_call: .; clone_size: .; cdr3_aa: CASSERGNRARGYTF; cdr3_nt: TGTGCCAGCAGTGAACGGGGAAACAGGGCTCGGGGCTACACCTTC
j_call: TRBJ1-5; v_call: TRBV3-1/TRBV3-2; d_call: TRBD1; clone_size: .; cdr3_aa: CASSLNHGTGRNQPQHF; cdr3_nt: TGTGCCAGCAGCCTAAACCACGGGACAGGGCGCAATCAGCCCCAGCATTTT
j_call: TRBJ2-7; v_call: TRBV14; d_call: .; clone_size: once; cdr3_aa: CASSHLRGHLYEQYF; cdr3_nt: TGTGCCAGCAGCCACCTTAGGGGACACCTCTACGAGCAGTACTTC
j_call: TRBJ2-7; v_call: TRBV6-5; d_call: .; clone_size: .; cdr3_aa: CASSYGQGGGNEQYF; cdr3_nt: TGTGCCAGCAGTTACGGCCAGGGGGGTGGGAACGAGCAGTACTTC
j_call: TRBJ1-2; v_call: TRBV2; d_call: TRBD1; clone_size: once; cdr3_aa: CASSESRTGTNYGYTF; cdr3_nt: TGTGCCAGCAGTGAATCCCGGACAGGGACTAACTATGGCTACACCTTC
j_call: TRBJ1-1; v_call: TRBV27; d_call: .; clone_size: .; cdr3_aa: CASSSQREAFF; cdr3_nt: TGTGCCAGCAGTTCCCAACGGGAGGCTTTCTTT
j_call: TRBJ1-5; v_call: TRBV4-2; d_call: .; clone_size: few; cdr3_aa: CASSQDLADNQPQHF; cdr3_nt: TGTGCCAGCAGCCAAGATTTGGCAGACAATCAGCCCCAGCATTTT
j_call: TRBJ2-1; v_call: TRBV6-5; d_call: .; clone_size: .; cdr3_aa: CASSLQDELNEQFF; cdr3_nt: TGTGCCAGCAGTTTACAGGACGAGCTCAATGAGCAGTTCTTC
j_call: TRBJ2-7; v_call: TRBV21-1; d_call: .; clone_size: .; cdr3_aa: CASSKVPRGLLAPYEQYF; cdr3_nt: TGTGCCAGCAGCAAAGTCCCCAGGGGGCTCCTCGCACCCTACGAGCAGTACTTC
j_call: TRBJ1-5; v_call: TRBV21-1; d_call: .; clone_size: .; cdr3_aa: CASSKGDFSNQPQHF; cdr3_nt: TGTGCCAGCAGCAAAGGGGACTTTAGCAATCAGCCCCAGCATTTT
j_call: TRBJ2-1; v_call: TRBV7-9; d_call: .; clone_size: .; cdr3_aa: CASSRTSTYNEQFF; cdr3_nt: TGTGCCAGCAGTCGGACAAGCACCTACAATGAGCAGTTCTTC
j_call: TRBJ2-2; v_call: TRBV30; d_call: .; clone_size: .; cdr3_aa: CAWKSIADTGELFF; cdr3_nt: TGTGCCTGGAAAAGTATAGCTGACACCGGGGAGCTGTTTTTT